The 21 T cell receptor beta chains listed next were all sequenced from one sample in a study of cytomegalovirus exposure and HLA in healthy donors. PCR involved 60 Vbeta and 13 Jbeta primers. TCRdb's table, derived via immunoSEQ multiplex PCR, lists solely in-frame clones and lacks some. The data hold 250,000 or so clones, with around nine tenths observed a single time. Sequencing was done on a sample of PBMCs. The receptors derive from a girl aged 2-10 years in good health and CMV-seronegative.

V usage is TRBV6-4 and J usage is TRBJ1-4; TRBD1 might be the D (6 bases). The germline CDR1 and CDR2 sequences are MRHNA and SNTAGT. V was pared by 8 bases and J by 6 bases, with 16 bases between. CDR3 length equals 14 residues. The CDR3 DNA follows: TGTGCCAGCGGAGGACAGAAACTCCATGAAAAACTGTTTTTT. Protein: CASGGQKLHEKLFF.

J is TRBJ1-3 and V is TRBV19, with 7 positions matching TRBD1. This CDR3 comprises 14 residues. Germline V gives CDR1 LNHDA, CDR2 SQIVND (reference sequence). V trimming: 8 bases; J trimming: 0 bases; junction bases outside the gene matches: 4. CDR3 region: CASRDRTSGNTIYF. The CDR3 DNA is TGTGCCAGTCGGGACAGAACCTCTGGAAACACCATATATTTT.

V is TRBV6-1 and J is TRBJ2-1; 7 nucleotides line up with TRBD1. From germline, CDR1 is MNHNS and CDR2 SASEGT. The CDR3 is 14 residues long. V was clipped by 6 bases and J by 8 bases; unmatched bases: 10. The CDR3 DNA reads as TGTGCCAGCAGGGGGGCCAAAGGGGGCTATGAGCAGTTCTTC. It is translated as CASRGAKGGYEQFF.

The CDR3 protein is CASTRANYGYTF. For the CDR3, the DNA is TGTGCCAGTACCAGGGCAAACTATGGCTACACCTTC. The chain combines TRBV19 with TRBJ1-2, with a tentative D call TRBD1 (5 bases). The CDR3 runs 12 residues. Germline lookup yields CDR1 LNHDA and CDR2 SQIVND (reference sequence). The V and J ends lost 7 bases and 2 bases respectively, with 8 bases between them.

This clone appeared once. The gene calls are TRBV19 and TRBJ1-1; perhaps TRBD1 as D (6 bases). Germline CDR1 and CDR2: LNHDA and SQIVND (reference sequence). The CDR3 loop spans 15 amino acids. V shed 2 bases and J shed 3 bases, with 13 bases lying between them. CDR3 DNA sequence: TGTGCCAGTAGTATAAGGGGGGGATTCGACACTGAAGCTTTCTTT. It translates to CASSIRGGFDTEAFF.

The chain couples TRBV7-9 to TRBJ2-3, with D tentatively TRBD2 (6 bases). The CDR3 runs to 14 residues. V was pared by 2 bases and J by 2 bases, with 8 bases between. Germline assignment: CDR1 SEHNR and CDR2 FQNEAQ (reference sequence). CDR3 in DNA: TGTGCCAGCAGCTTACGGGACTCCACAGATACGCAGTATTTT. Translating gives CASSLRDSTDTQYF.

V and J are TRBV14 and TRBJ2-7; 11 nucleotides match TRBD2. The junction had 2 bases not matched to a gene; V was cut back by 0 bases and J by 4 bases. CDR1 and CDR2 from the germline V gene are SGHDN and FVKESK. The CDR3 has 15 amino acids. CDR3 nucleotide sequence: TGTGCCAGCAGCCAAGAACTAGCGGGAGCGTACGAGCAGTACTTC. The encoded protein is CASSQELAGAYEQYF. The whole variable domain, remainder taken from reference TRBV14 and TRBJ2-7, is EAGVTQFPSHSVIEKGQTVTLRCDPISGHDNLYWYRRVMGKEIKFLLHFVKESKQDESGMPNNRFLAERTGGTYSTLKVQPAELEDSGVYFCASSQELAGAYEQYFGPGTRLTVT.

The chain combines TRBV7-2 with TRBJ2-2, with TRBD1 as a possible D gene (6 bases). Trimming took 7 bases from V and 6 from J, leaving 12 bases between them. The V gene's germline CDR1 is SGHTA and CDR2 FQGNSA. CDR3 length: 13 residues. The CDR3 nucleotides are TGTGCCAGCAAACAGGGATCTTCCGGGGAGCTGTTTTTT. It specifies CASKQGSSGELFF.

This chain uses TRBV5-6 with TRBJ2-2, with 13 bases fitting TRBD2. CDR1 is SGHDT and CDR2 is YYEEEE in the germline V gene. Trimming at V came to 5 bases and at J to 7 bases, leaving 11 bases not matched to a gene. This CDR3 spans 17 amino acids. CDR3 nucleotide sequence: TGTGCCAGCAGATCCAGGACTAGCGGGAGTAATGGCGGGGAGCTGTTTTTT. Translating gives CASRSRTSGSNGGELFF. Together with reference TRBV5-6 and TRBJ2-2, the CDR3 gives the full variable domain: DAGVTQSPTHLIKTRGQQVTLRCSPKSGHDTVSWYQQALGQGPQFIFQYYEEEERQRGNFPDRFSGHQFPNYSSELNVNALLLGDSALYLCASRSRTSGSNGGELFFGEGSRLTVL.

The chain carries TRBV25-1 and TRBJ1-3, with 7 nucleotides matching TRBD1. Per the germline V gene, CDR1 is MGHDK and CDR2 is SYGVNS. After removal of 10 bases from V and 3 bases from J, the junction contained 9 bases not matched to a gene. This CDR3 is built from 14 residues. The CDR3 bases are TGTGCCACCGAAGACAGGGTAGATGGAAACACCATATATTTT. This codes for CATEDRVDGNTIYF.

The V and J genes are TRBV10-3 and TRBJ2-1, with TRBD2 matching 11 bases. Losses at the gene ends were 4 bases for V and 4 bases for J; bases not matched to a gene: 12. Germline V CDR1 and CDR2: ENHRY, SYGVKD. This CDR3 region has 18 residues. This CDR3 is CAISGDLAGLAVYNEQFF. The CDR3 DNA sequence: TGTGCCATCAGTGGGGATTTAGCGGGACTAGCGGTTTACAATGAGCAGTTCTTC.

This chain links TRBV9 with TRBJ2-3, with 9 bases identical to TRBD2. V was clipped by 3 bases and J by 5 bases; unmatched bases: 13. Germline V gene data show CDR1 as SGDLS and CDR2 as YYNGEE. CDR3 length: 17 amino acids. CDR3 in DNA: TGTGCCAGCAGCGGTACTCGCTTAGCGGGGGAGAAAGATACGCAGTATTTT. Translated, it gives CASSGTRLAGEKDTQYF. The entire variable domain, with the rest obtained from reference TRBV9 and TRBJ2-3, is as follows: DSGVTQTPKHLITATGQRVTLRCSPRSGDLSVYWYQQSLDQGLQFLIQYYNGEERAKGNILERFSAQQFPDLHSELNLSSLELGDSALYFCASSGTRLAGEKDTQYFGPGTRLTVL.

The J gene is TRBJ2-5, the V gene TRBV5-4; 7 bases match TRBD1. This CDR3 is built from 16 residues. Germline V gives CDR1 SGHNT, CDR2 YYREEE (reference sequence). The J segment lost 6 bases and the V segment lost 4 bases, leaving 15 bases of the junction unmatched. The CDR3: CASSRPSGQPTKTQYF. CDR3 DNA: TGTGCCAGCAGCAGGCCGTCGGGACAGCCTACGAAGACCCAGTACTTC.

The V gene is TRBV28, the J gene TRBJ2-5, with 7 nucleotides matching TRBD2. Looked up from germline, CDR1 is MDHEN and CDR2 is SYDVKM. The CDR3 spans 16 residues. J was trimmed by 2 bases and V by 5 bases; bases with no gene match: 11. The DNA of the CDR3 is TGTGCCAGCAGTGCCACAGGACTAGTGCCTCAAGAGACCCAGTACTTC. The encoded protein is CASSATGLVPQETQYF.

The CDR3 DNA is TGTGCCAGCAGTCCGACTGGCGGCGCCTCCTACGAGCAGTACTTC. This encodes CASSPTGGASYEQYF. The rearrangement joins TRBV6-6 to TRBJ2-7; D is undetermined. V shed 5 bases and J shed 0 bases, with 14 bases lying between them. Germline V gives CDR1 MNHNY, CDR2 SVGAGI (reference sequence). This CDR3 region has 15 residues.

This CDR3 is CASSYRREDPKGYTF. The CDR3 nucleotides are TGTGCCAGCAGTTACAGACGGGAAGATCCTAAAGGCTACACCTTC. The chain recombines TRBV6-6 with TRBJ1-2; D unclear. The CDR3 is 15 residues long. Germline loops: CDR1 MNHNY, CDR2 SVGAGI (reference sequence). V lost 2 bases and J lost 8, with 18 bases in between.

This clone was seen only once. The genes are TRBV29-1 and TRBJ2-7, with 11 bases lining up with TRBD1. V trimming: 7 bases; J trimming: 2 bases; junction bases outside the gene matches: 4. CDR3 length equals 13 residues. Germline lookup yields CDR1 SQVTM and CDR2 ANQGSEA. The CDR3 DNA is TGCAGCGCGGGACAGGGGGAGACCTACGAGCAGTACTTC. Residues: CSAGQGETYEQYF.

The chain links TRBV7-9 to TRBJ2-3, with 9 bases lining up with TRBD2. The germline V gene encodes CDR1 SEHNR and CDR2 FQNEAQ (reference sequence). With V trimmed by 1 base and J by 2 bases, 7 bases remained unmatched. This CDR3 contains 17 residues. In DNA form, the CDR3 reads TGTGCCAGCAGCTTAGTTCTAGGACTAGCGTACACAGATACGCAGTATTTT. It is translated as CASSLVLGLAYTDTQYF. Full variable domain (remainder filled in from reference TRBV7-9 and TRBJ2-3): DTGVSQNPRHKITKRGQNVTFRCDPISEHNRLYWYRQTLGQGPEFLTYFQNEAQLEKSRLLSDRFSAERPKGSFSTLEIQRTEQGDSAMYLCASSLVLGLAYTDTQYFGPGTRLTVL.

V gene TRBV14 combines with J gene TRBJ1-1, with D maybe TRBD1 (5 bases). Per the germline V gene, CDR1 is SGHDN and CDR2 is FVKESK. This CDR3 comprises 15 residues. The ends were cut back, 1 base at V and 6 bases at J, with 15 bases in the middle. The CDR3 nucleotides are TGTGCCAGCAGCCAAGGACAGTTTTTCTCCGCTGAAGCTTTCTTT. Amino acid sequence: CASSQGQFFSAEAFF.

This clone has just a few counts. The V gene is TRBV6-5, the J gene TRBJ2-1, with 12 bases lining up with TRBD2. With V trimmed by 2 bases and J by 7 bases, 6 bases remained unmatched. Germline-derived CDR1 and CDR2 are MNHEY and SVGAGI. This CDR3 comprises 16 residues. The CDR3 loop is CASSYPLAGGRNEQFF. The DNA of the CDR3 is TGTGCCAGCAGTTACCCGCTAGCGGGGGGGCGTAATGAGCAGTTCTTC.

The V call is TRBV14, the J call TRBJ2-7; 13 bases align to TRBD2. CDR3 size: 17 residues. The V gene end was trimmed by 3 bases and the J gene end by 2 bases; junction bases not matched to a gene: 7. The germline V gene has CDR1 SGHDN and CDR2 FVKESK. CDR3 protein: CASSQAPGLAGAYEQYF. CDR3 bases: TGTGCCAGCAGCCAGGCTCCTGGACTAGCGGGAGCCTACGAGCAGTACTTC.